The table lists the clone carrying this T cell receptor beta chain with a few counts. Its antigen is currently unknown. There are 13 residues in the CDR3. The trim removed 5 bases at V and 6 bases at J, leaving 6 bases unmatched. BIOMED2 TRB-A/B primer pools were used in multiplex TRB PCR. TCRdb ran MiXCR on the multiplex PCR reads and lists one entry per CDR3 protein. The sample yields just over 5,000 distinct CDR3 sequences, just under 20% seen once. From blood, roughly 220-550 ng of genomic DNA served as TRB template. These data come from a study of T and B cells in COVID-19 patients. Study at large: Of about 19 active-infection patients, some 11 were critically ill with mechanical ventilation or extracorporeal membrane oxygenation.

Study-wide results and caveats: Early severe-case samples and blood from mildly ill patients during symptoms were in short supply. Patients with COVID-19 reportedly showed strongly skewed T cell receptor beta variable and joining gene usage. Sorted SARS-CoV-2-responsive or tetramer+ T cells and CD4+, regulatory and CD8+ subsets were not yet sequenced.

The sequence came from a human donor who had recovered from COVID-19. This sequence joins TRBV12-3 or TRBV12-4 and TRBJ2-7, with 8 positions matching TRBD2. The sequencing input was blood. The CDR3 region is CASSRTSWGEQYF. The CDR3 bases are TGTGCCAGCAGTCGGACTAGCTGGGGCGAGCAGTACTTC.